The next 32 T cell receptor beta chains were all read from a single sample in a study of T cell responses to AZD1222 COVID-19 vaccine. Sequenced by immunoSEQ multiplex PCR; TCRdb stores in-frame clones only, minus some. The table records about 160,000 clones, more than 80% of them present only once. The material sequenced was peripheral blood, taken on day 0 of AZD1222 vaccination. These receptor sequences come from an adult in good health.

This chain joins TRBV19 and TRBJ1-2; tentative D call: TRBD1 (5 bases). Germline V gene sequence: CDR1 LNHDA, CDR2 SQIVND (reference sequence). V was cut by 4 bases and J by 1 base, with 7 bases left in between. This CDR3 has 13 residues. The CDR3 sequence is CASSKTVNYGYTF. CDR3 sequence (DNA): TGTGCCAGTAGTAAGACAGTTAACTATGGCTACACCTTC. The full variable domain, in which reference TRBV19 and TRBJ1-2 provide the parts outside the CDR3, is DGGITQSPKYLFRKEGQNVTLSCEQNLNHDAMYWYRQDPGQGLRLIYYSQIVNDFQKGDIAEGYSVSREKKESFPLTVTSAQKNPTAFYLCASSKTVNYGYTFGSGTRLTVV.

The V gene is TRBV5-1, the J gene TRBJ2-3; no definite D call. This CDR3 has 14 amino acids. Germline-derived CDR1 and CDR2 are SGHRS and YFSETQ. Trimming shortened V by 7 bases and J by 2 bases, and 14 bases separated the two germline ends. CDR3 sequence reads: CASVMAAPTDTQYF. The CDR3 DNA follows: TGCGCCAGCGTCATGGCGGCCCCCACAGATACGCAGTATTTT.

V is TRBV7-2 and J is TRBJ2-2; tentative D call: TRBD2 (5 bases). The length of the CDR3 is 16 residues. From germline, CDR1 is SGHTA and CDR2 FQGNSA. The V and J ends lost 6 bases and 5 bases respectively, with 19 bases between them. CDR3 sequence: CASSRERLAVTGELFF. In DNA, the CDR3 is TGTGCCAGCAGTCGAGAGCGGCTAGCCGTGACCGGGGAGCTGTTTTTT.

This chain connects TRBV6-5 to TRBJ2-1; tentatively, D is TRBD1 or TRBD2 (6 bases each). Trimming pared 4 bases from V and 0 bases from J, leaving 13 bases between. The V gene's germline CDR1 is MNHEY and CDR2 SVGAGI. The CDR3 length is 16 residues. The DNA for the CDR3 is TGTGCCAGCAGTTTAACGGGGGCTACCTCCTACAATGAGCAGTTCTTC. It encodes CASSLTGATSYNEQFF.

The V gene is TRBV20-1, the J gene TRBJ2-2; D remains unclear. Trimming took 3 bases from V and 6 from J, leaving 5 bases between them. CDR3 length: 11 amino acids. Germline lookup yields CDR1 DFQATT and CDR2 SNEGSKA (reference sequence). CDR3 loop: CSASLAGELFF. In nucleotides, the CDR3 is TGCAGTGCTAGTCTCGCCGGGGAGCTGTTTTTT.

The V and J genes are TRBV19 and TRBJ2-7, with 11 bases that match TRBD2. Per the germline V gene, CDR1 is LNHDA and CDR2 is SQIVND (reference sequence). V lost 3 bases, J lost 7 bases, and 2 bases stayed unmatched. CDR3 length: 13 amino acids. The DNA for the CDR3 is TGTGCCAGTAGTATCGGGACTAGCGGAGAGCAGTACGTC. Encoded protein: CASSIGTSGEQYV.

This clone turned up a few times. The chain recombines TRBV10-3 with TRBJ1-4; possible D gene TRBD1, 5 bases. Trimming stripped 10 bases from V and 8 bases from J, with 14 bases between. Germline V gene data show CDR1 as ENHRY and CDR2 as SYGVKD. The CDR3 extends over 12 amino acids. The CDR3 nucleotides read TGTGCCACCGGATCGGAGGGGGAAAAACTGTTTTTT. This codes for CATGSEGEKLFF.

V gene TRBV29-1 combines with J gene TRBJ1-3; D uncertain. Trimming shortened V by 3 bases and J by 1 base, and 7 bases separated the two germline ends. The germline V gene has CDR1 SQVTM and CDR2 ANQGSEA. The CDR3 length is 13 residues. CDR3: CSVELQSGNTIYF. CDR3 coding DNA: TGCAGCGTTGAGTTGCAGTCTGGAAACACCATATATTTT.

The rearrangement uses TRBV3-1 (or the pseudogene TRBV3-2) and TRBJ2-3; a possible D gene is TRBD2 (6 bases). The V end was cut by 4 bases, the J end by 8 bases, with 13 bases between. The CDR3 has 13 amino acids. Germline CDR1 and CDR2: LGHDT and YNNKEL (reference sequence). The CDR3 DNA reads as TGTGCCAGCAGCCCAGAGCTCGGGGGTACGCAGTATTTT. It specifies CASSPELGGTQYF.

This chain uses TRBV11-2 with TRBJ2-5; 8 positions match TRBD1. Germline CDR1 SGHAT, CDR2 FQNNGV. V lost 3 bases, J lost 4 bases, and 10 bases stayed unmatched. This CDR3 spans 16 amino acids. The CDR3, as DNA: TGTGCCAGCAGCTTCATCCCCGGACAGGGTGGAGAGACCCAGTACTTC. Translating it yields CASSFIPGQGGETQYF.

The chain carries TRBV2 and TRBJ1-4; D unclear. The CDR3 is made up of 11 amino acids. The germline V gene encodes CDR1 SNHLY and CDR2 FYNNEI. With 5 bases removed from V and 7 bases from J, the gap between germline ends came to 5 bases. CDR3: CASSLGEKLFF. Here the CDR3 DNA reads TGTGCCAGCAGTCTGGGTGAAAAACTGTTTTTT.

The sample holds a few counts of this clone. J is TRBJ2-2 and V is TRBV7-8; D ambiguous. This CDR3 contains 13 residues. Trimming left V 0 bases short and J 7 bases short, with 6 bases between. CDR1 is SGHVS and CDR2 is FQNEAQ in the germline V gene. In DNA form, the CDR3 reads TGTGCCAGCAGCTTAGCCCAGATCGGGGAGCTGTTTTTT. Its protein is CASSLAQIGELFF. Together with reference TRBV7-8 and TRBJ2-2, the CDR3 gives the full variable domain: GAGVSQSPRYKVAKRGQDVALRCDPISGHVSLFWYQQALGQGPEFLTYFQNEAQLDKSGLPSDRFFAERPEGSVSTLKIQRTQQEDSAVYLCASSLAQIGELFFGEGSRLTVL.

The V call is TRBV5-1, the J call TRBJ2-2, with no clear D. The germline V and J ends were trimmed by 4 bases and 7 bases, with 8 bases remaining between them. This CDR3 has 12 residues. Germline CDR1 SGHRS, CDR2 YFSETQ. CDR3 coding DNA: TGCGCCAGCAGCCCCGATGGCGGGGAGCTGTTTTTT. Translation: CASSPDGGELFF.

The chain recombines TRBV30 with TRBJ1-2; 7 bases align to TRBD1. This CDR3 has 15 amino acids. V gave up 3 bases and J gave up 1 base; unmatched junction bases: 8. Germline loops: CDR1 GTSNPN, CDR2 SVGIG (reference sequence). Here the CDR3 DNA reads TGTGCCTGGAGCCCGAGGACAGGTTATAACTATGGCTACACCTTC. It specifies CAWSPRTGYNYGYTF.

The chain combines TRBV5-6 with TRBJ2-7; no reliable D call. Trimming removed 1 base at V and 5 bases at J, with 4 bases between. The germline V gene has CDR1 SGHDT and CDR2 YYEEEE. This CDR3 is built from 11 residues. The chain's CDR3 is CASSLNNEQYF. The CDR3 DNA follows: TGTGCCAGCAGCTTGAATAACGAGCAGTACTTC.

CDR3 loop: CASSLGTGMNQPQHF. The CDR3 nucleotides are TGCGCCAGCAGCTTGGGGACAGGCATGAATCAGCCCCAGCATTTT. The chain has TRBV5-1 and TRBJ1-5, with 7 bases lining up with TRBD1. There are 15 residues in the CDR3. J was trimmed by 4 bases and V by 0 bases; bases with no gene match: 4. Germline V gene sequence: CDR1 SGHRS, CDR2 YFSETQ. Full variable domain (remainder filled in from reference TRBV5-1 and TRBJ1-5): KAGVTQTPRYLIKTRGQQVTLSCSPISGHRSVSWYQQTPGQGLQFLFEYFSETQRNKGNFPGRFSGRQFSNSRSEMNVSTLELGDSALYLCASSLGTGMNQPQHFGDGTRLSIL.

V usage is TRBV15 and J usage is TRBJ1-3; D unresolved. Germline loops: CDR1 LNHNV, CDR2 YYDKDF (reference sequence). Trimming left V 3 bases short and J 0 bases short, with 15 bases between. The CDR3 consists of 17 residues. The CDR3 DNA is TGTGCCACCAGCAGTTACAAATATGGGTACTCTGGAAACACCATATATTTT. This gives the protein CATSSYKYGYSGNTIYF.

The rearrangement joins TRBV25-1 to TRBJ1-5, with a possible D match to TRBD1 (6 bases). Germline V CDR1 and CDR2: MGHDK, SYGVNS. The CDR3 is 15 residues long. The V and J ends lost 3 bases and 0 bases respectively, with 9 bases between them. Written as DNA, the CDR3 is TGTGCCAGCAGTGATGACAGGCATAGCAATCAGCCCCAGCATTTT. It translates to CASSDDRHSNQPQHF.

Here the CDR3 reads CASSETVNTEAFF. CDR3 in DNA: TGTGCCAGCAGTGAAACGGTGAACACTGAAGCTTTCTTT. The genes are TRBV6-1 and TRBJ1-1, with D unclear. The CDR3 totals 13 residues. V lost 2 bases, J lost 0 bases, and 4 bases lay in between. CDR1 is MNHNS, CDR2 SASEGT, per germline.

The J gene is TRBJ1-6, the V gene TRBV6-1, with D unresolved. This CDR3 has 16 residues. The V end lost 3 bases, the J end lost 9 bases, and 18 bases lay between the germline ends. The germline V gene encodes CDR1 MNHNS and CDR2 SASEGT. The CDR3 reads CASSEAGWQLSSPLHF. DNA for the CDR3: TGTGCCAGCAGTGAGGCGGGGTGGCAGTTGTCTTCACCCCTCCACTTT.

J is TRBJ2-2 and V is TRBV28; no reliable D call. The germline V and J ends were trimmed by 4 bases and 7 bases, with 4 bases remaining between them. CDR1 is MDHEN, CDR2 SYDVKM, per germline. The CDR3 sequence is 11 residues long. The DNA of the CDR3 is TGTGCCAGCAGTTGGGTCGGGGAGCTGTTTTTT. Amino acid sequence: CASSWVGELFF.

The rearrangement links TRBV5-6 to TRBJ1-3, with 7 bases aligning to TRBD1. In germline, CDR1 is SGHDT, CDR2 YYEEEE. The CDR3 consists of 19 residues. With 4 bases clipped from V and 0 bases from J, the junction kept 16 bases outside the gene matches. The CDR3 bases are TGTGCCAGCAGCCGTTCCCAGCCCGGACAGGCAAGCTCTGGAAACACCATATATTTT. Amino acids: CASSRSQPGQASSGNTIYF.

This clone was seen a few times. V and J are TRBV19 and TRBJ2-7, with a possible D match to TRBD1 (6 bases). In germline, CDR1 is LNHDA, CDR2 SQIVND (reference sequence). With 6 bases removed from V and 1 base from J, the gap between germline ends came to 16 bases. The CDR3 is made up of 15 amino acids. CDR3 DNA sequence: TGTGCCAGTAGGGTGGCAGGGGATTCGTCCTACGAGCAGTACTTC. Its translation: CASRVAGDSSYEQYF.

V gene TRBV6-1 combines with J gene TRBJ2-5; 11 bases line up with TRBD1. V lost 1 base, J lost 4 bases, and 2 bases stayed unmatched. Looked up from germline, CDR1 is MNHNS and CDR2 is SASEGT. The CDR3 covers 15 residues. The CDR3 sequence is CASSEGTGGRETQYF. In DNA form, the CDR3 reads TGTGCCAGCAGTGAAGGGACAGGGGGCCGAGAGACCCAGTACTTC.

The rearrangement joins TRBV19 to TRBJ2-7; a possible D gene is TRBD1 (6 bases). This CDR3 contains 15 residues. V lost 1 base, J lost 5 bases, and 15 bases lay in between. Germline V lookup: CDR1 LNHDA, CDR2 SQIVND (reference sequence). The CDR3 nucleotides are TGTGCCAGTAGTATAGGCCAGGGGACGTGGAACGAGCAGTACTTC. It yields the protein CASSIGQGTWNEQYF.

This chain uses TRBV11-2 with TRBJ2-7; D gene unclear. Germline V gene sequence: CDR1 SGHAT, CDR2 FQNNGV. The ends were cut back, 5 bases at V and 2 bases at J, with 13 bases in the middle. The CDR3 extends over 14 amino acids. CDR3 sequence reads: CASSPELGTYEQYV. Written as DNA, the CDR3 is TGTGCCAGCAGCCCAGAGCTGGGCACCTACGAGCAGTACGTC.

The chain has TRBV11-2 and TRBJ2-7; D unresolved. The CDR3 is 14 residues long. V was trimmed by 0 bases and J by 1 base, leaving 7 bases between them. The V gene's germline CDR1 is SGHAT and CDR2 FQNNGV. The CDR3: CASSLDRRSYEQYF. In DNA, the CDR3 is TGTGCCAGCAGCTTAGATAGACGTTCCTACGAGCAGTACTTC.

The chain uses TRBV7-3 and TRBJ2-3, with 10 positions matching TRBD1. V gave up 2 bases and J gave up 4 bases; unmatched junction bases: 3. The germline CDR1 and CDR2 sequences are SGHTA and FQGTGA. This CDR3 spans 15 amino acids. The CDR3, as DNA: TGTGCCAGCAGCTTACTGGGACAGGGGCCAGATACGCAGTATTTT. This translates into CASSLLGQGPDTQYF.

The rearrangement joins TRBV27 to TRBJ2-5, with 7 bases fitting TRBD1. V was clipped by 3 bases and J by 4 bases; unmatched bases: 5. Germline V CDR1 and CDR2: MNHEY, SMNVEV (reference sequence). This CDR3 contains 14 residues. The CDR3 loop reads CASSFYRGAETQYF. CDR3 nucleotide sequence: TGTGCCAGCAGTTTCTACAGGGGAGCAGAGACCCAGTACTTC.

This clone was found once. The chain uses TRBV6-5 and TRBJ1-1; TRBD1 is a possible D gene (6 bases). Germline assignment: CDR1 MNHEY and CDR2 SVGAGI. This CDR3 has 15 amino acids. Trimming left V 8 bases short and J 6 bases short, with 22 bases between. CDR3 DNA: TGTGCCAGCCGCCTTCAACAGGGAGTATTTTCTGAAGCTTTCTTT. Translated: CASRLQQGVFSEAFF.

The chain uses TRBV4-3 and TRBJ2-2; perhaps TRBD2 as D (5 bases). There are 15 residues in the CDR3. The V end lost 1 base, the J end lost 11 bases, and 17 bases lay between the germline ends. CDR1 is LGHNA and CDR2 is YSLEER in the germline V gene. The CDR3 DNA reads as TGCGCCAGCAGCCAAGTATTTTCGGGGATGGGAGAGCTGTTTTTT. Encoded protein: CASSQVFSGMGELFF.

V gene TRBV28 combines with J gene TRBJ2-7; D unclear. Germline-derived CDR1 and CDR2 are MDHEN and SYDVKM. This CDR3 is built from 13 residues. Trimming took 6 bases from V and 2 from J, leaving 11 bases between them. The CDR3 DNA follows: TGTGCCAGCAGGGGGATGCTCACCTACGAGCAGTACTTC. Residues: CASRGMLTYEQYF.